The 5 T cell receptor beta chains in this list originate from one sample, sequenced in a study of blood T cell repertoires in COVID-19. Using immunoSEQ multiplex PCR, the repertoire was profiled, and TCRdb retains in-frame clones only, with some absent. The sample holds about 63,000 clones, under 90% seen once. The sample consisted of peripheral blood. These receptors all come from a human donor in a cohort sampled during active COVID-19.

The chain links TRBV25-1 to TRBJ1-2, with D possibly TRBD1 on 5 matching bases. Trimming removed 4 bases from V and 4 bases from J, with 10 bases in between. Germline V lookup: CDR1 MGHDK, CDR2 SYGVNS. This CDR3 region has 13 residues. CDR3 in DNA: TGTGCCAGCAGTGTTGACAGCCTCTATGGCTACACCTTC. It yields the protein CASSVDSLYGYTF.

This clone was counted a single time. The CDR3 DNA reads as TGTGCCAGCAGTGCTACAGGGAGCGACGAAGCTTTCTTT. Protein sequence: CASSATGSDEAFF. This chain joins TRBV28 and TRBJ1-1, with D perhaps TRBD1 (6 bases). Trimming removed 5 bases at V and 8 bases at J, with 15 bases between. This CDR3 has 13 residues. From germline, CDR1 is MDHEN and CDR2 SYDVKM.

This clone was counted once. This chain links TRBV5-1 with TRBJ2-7, with D possibly matching TRBD2 (5 bases). The CDR3 totals 14 residues. Germline V gene data show CDR1 as SGHRS and CDR2 as YFSETQ. V lost 0 bases and J lost 2, with 9 bases in between. CDR3 sequence: CASSLEGDPYEQYF. The DNA of the CDR3 is TGCGCCAGCAGCTTGGAGGGAGATCCCTACGAGCAGTACTTC.

V usage is TRBV19 and J usage is TRBJ2-3; tentatively, D is TRBD2 (6 bases). Germline V gene lookup returns CDR1 LNHDA and CDR2 SQIVND (reference sequence). This CDR3 has 14 amino acids. V was shortened by 11 bases and J by 5 bases, with 20 bases between the two germline ends. The CDR3 loop is CASKLSGELDTQYF. Written as DNA, the CDR3 is TGTGCCTCAAAGTTATCGGGAGAGTTAGATACGCAGTATTTT.

The chain joins TRBV28 to TRBJ1-1; D is ambiguous. Per germline, CDR1 MDHEN and CDR2 SYDVKM. The germline V and J ends were trimmed by 5 bases and 3 bases, with 10 bases remaining between them. This CDR3 spans 13 amino acids. CDR3 nucleotides: TGTGCCAGCAGTCCCAGGTCCTACACTGAAGCTTTCTTT. It encodes CASSPRSYTEAFF.